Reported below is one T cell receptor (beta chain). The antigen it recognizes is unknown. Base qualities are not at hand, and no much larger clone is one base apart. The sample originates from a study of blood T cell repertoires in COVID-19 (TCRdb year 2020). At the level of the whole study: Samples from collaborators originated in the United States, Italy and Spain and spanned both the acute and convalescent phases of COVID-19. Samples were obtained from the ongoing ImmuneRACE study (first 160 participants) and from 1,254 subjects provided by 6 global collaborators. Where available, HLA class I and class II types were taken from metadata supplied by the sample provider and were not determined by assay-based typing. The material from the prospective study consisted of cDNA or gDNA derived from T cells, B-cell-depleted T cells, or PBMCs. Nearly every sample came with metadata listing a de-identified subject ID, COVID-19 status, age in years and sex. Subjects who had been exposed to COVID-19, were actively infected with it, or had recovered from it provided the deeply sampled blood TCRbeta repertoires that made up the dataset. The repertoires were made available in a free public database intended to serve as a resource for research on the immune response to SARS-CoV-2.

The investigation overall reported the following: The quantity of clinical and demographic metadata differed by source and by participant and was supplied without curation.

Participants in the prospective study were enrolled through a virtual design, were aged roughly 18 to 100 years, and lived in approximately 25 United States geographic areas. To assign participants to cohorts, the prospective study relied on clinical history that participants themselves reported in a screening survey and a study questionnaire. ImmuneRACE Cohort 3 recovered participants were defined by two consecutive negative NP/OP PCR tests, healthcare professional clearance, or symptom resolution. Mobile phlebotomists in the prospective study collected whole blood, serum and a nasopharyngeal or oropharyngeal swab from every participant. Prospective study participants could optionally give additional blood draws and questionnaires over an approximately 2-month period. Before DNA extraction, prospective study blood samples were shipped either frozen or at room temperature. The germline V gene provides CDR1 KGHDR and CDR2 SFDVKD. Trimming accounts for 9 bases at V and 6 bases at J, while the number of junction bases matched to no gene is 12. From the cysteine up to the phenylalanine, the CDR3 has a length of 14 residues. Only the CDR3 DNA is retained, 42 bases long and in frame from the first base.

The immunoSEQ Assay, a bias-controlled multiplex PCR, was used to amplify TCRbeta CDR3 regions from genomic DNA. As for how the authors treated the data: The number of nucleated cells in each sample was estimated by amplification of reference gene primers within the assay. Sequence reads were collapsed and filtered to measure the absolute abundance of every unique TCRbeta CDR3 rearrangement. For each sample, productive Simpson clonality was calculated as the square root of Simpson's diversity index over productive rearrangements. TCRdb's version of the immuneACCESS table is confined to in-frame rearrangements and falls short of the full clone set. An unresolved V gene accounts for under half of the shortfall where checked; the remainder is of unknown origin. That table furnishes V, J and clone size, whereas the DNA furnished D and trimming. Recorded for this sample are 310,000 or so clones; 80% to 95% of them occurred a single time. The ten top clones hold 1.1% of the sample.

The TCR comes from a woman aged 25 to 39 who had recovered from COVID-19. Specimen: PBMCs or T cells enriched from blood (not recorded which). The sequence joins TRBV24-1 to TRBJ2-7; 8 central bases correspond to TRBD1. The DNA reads TGTGCCACCCAAACCAGTCAGGGGGCTCGCGAGCAGTACTTC. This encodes CATQTSQGAREQYF.